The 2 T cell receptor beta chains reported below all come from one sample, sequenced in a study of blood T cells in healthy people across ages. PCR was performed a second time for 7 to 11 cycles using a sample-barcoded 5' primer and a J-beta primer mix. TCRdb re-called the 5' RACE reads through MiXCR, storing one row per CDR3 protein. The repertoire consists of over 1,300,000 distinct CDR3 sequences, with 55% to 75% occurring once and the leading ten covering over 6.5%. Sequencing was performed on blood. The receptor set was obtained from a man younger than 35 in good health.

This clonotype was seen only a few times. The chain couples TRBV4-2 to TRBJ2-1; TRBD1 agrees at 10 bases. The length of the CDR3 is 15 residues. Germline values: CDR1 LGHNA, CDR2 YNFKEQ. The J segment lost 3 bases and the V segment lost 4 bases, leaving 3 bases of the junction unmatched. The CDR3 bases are TGTGCCAGCAGCCCCGGGACAGGGGTCTACAATGAGCAGTTCTTC. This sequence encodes CASSPGTGVYNEQFF.

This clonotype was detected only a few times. The CDR3 protein is CSVEGTGTSGANVLTF. DNA for the CDR3: TGCAGCGTTGAGGGGACAGGGACCTCTGGGGCCAACGTCCTGACTTTC. The chain couples TRBV29-1 to TRBJ2-6; 9 bases map to TRBD1. The CDR3 sequence is 16 residues long. Germline V CDR1 and CDR2: SQVTM, ANQGSEA. V shed 3 bases and J 0 bases; nucleotides not matched to a gene: 3.